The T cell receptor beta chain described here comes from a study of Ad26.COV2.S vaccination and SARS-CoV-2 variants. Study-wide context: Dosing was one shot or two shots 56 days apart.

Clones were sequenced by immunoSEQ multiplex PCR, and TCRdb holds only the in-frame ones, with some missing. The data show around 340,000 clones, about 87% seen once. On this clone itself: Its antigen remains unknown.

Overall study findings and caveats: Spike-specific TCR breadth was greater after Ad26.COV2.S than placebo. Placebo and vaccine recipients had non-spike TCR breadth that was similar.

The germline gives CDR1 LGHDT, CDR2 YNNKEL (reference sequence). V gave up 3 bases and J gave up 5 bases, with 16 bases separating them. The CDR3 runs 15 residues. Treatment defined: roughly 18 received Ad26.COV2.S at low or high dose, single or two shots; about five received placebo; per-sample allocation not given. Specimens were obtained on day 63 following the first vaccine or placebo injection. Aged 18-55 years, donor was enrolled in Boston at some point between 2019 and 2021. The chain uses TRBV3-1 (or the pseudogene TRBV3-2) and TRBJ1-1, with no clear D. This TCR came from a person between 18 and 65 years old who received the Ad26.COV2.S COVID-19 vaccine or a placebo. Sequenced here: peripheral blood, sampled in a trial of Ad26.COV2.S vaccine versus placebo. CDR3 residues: CASSHTDAPQTEAFF. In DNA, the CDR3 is TGTGCCAGCAGCCACACAGACGCCCCCCAGACTGAAGCTTTCTTT.